This entry describes one TCR beta chain. The treatment is: about 20 received Ad26.COV2.S at low or high dose, single or two shots; roughly five received placebo; per-sample allocation not given. Material that was analyzed had been drawn on day 63 after the first vaccine or placebo injection. The sample is drawn from a study of Ad26.COV2.S vaccination and SARS-CoV-2 variants. Only in-frame clones appear in the TCRdb table, and some are missing; sequencing was by immunoSEQ multiplex PCR. This sample has some 290,000 clones, with about 86% found just once. This CDR3 is built from 17 residues. This sequence joins TRBV21-1 and TRBJ2-7; the table gives TRBD1 as D, unverified against the DNA. TRBV21-1 is designated a pseudogene. Sequences were derived from peripheral blood, sampled in a trial of Ad26.COV2.S vaccine versus placebo. This TCR came from a person aged 18-65 years who received the Ad26.COV2.S COVID-19 vaccine or a placebo. The CDR3 bases are TGTGCCAGCAGCACATCCCAAGGGGACAGTTTCTCCTACGAGCAGTACTTC. Translated: CASSTSQGDSFSYEQYF.